The source of this TCR beta chain is a study of PD-1 blockade in classical Hodgkin lymphoma. Turning to this clone: No antigen is known for it.

This CDR3 contains 14 residues. Trimming shortened V by 5 bases and J by 6 bases, and 14 bases separated the two germline ends. Germline CDR1 and CDR2: SGHNT and YYREEE (reference sequence). Notes on the study in general: TCR diversity at baseline was reported to be reduced in newly diagnosed patients relative to healthy donors.

Time point denoted: newly diagnosed, previously untreated cHL patient sample. The CD8+ T cells came from thawed PBMCs through magnetic negative selection. Method: immunoSEQ multiplex PCR; TCRdb's copy keeps in-frame clones and lacks some. The sample includes approximately 21,000 clones, approximately 87% of them seen just once. V is TRBV5-4 and J is TRBJ2-2, with D maybe TRBD2 (6 bases). Material for sequencing was CD8+ T cells from blood. The TCR originated in a human donor with classical Hodgkin lymphoma. In nucleotides, the CDR3 is TGTGCCAGCAGTGATCGGGGGATGCCCGGGGAGCTGTTTTTT. It translates to CASSDRGMPGELFF. The full variable domain, with the rest looked up from reference TRBV5-4 and TRBJ2-2, is ETGVTQSPTHLIKTRGQQVTLRCSSQSGHNTVSWYQQALGQGPQFIFQYYREEENGRGNFPPRFSGLQFPNYSSELNVNALELDDSALYLCASSDRGMPGELFFGEGSRLTVL.